Below, one TCR beta chain is given with its context. What it binds is not known. Assay: immunoSEQ multiplex PCR; the TCRdb copy retains only in-frame clones and omits some. Of some 150,000 clones detected, approximately 94% appear once; the ten largest clones hold over 7.5%. These data are taken from a study of T cell responses to AZD1222 COVID-19 vaccine. Study overall: Combined were second doses at about 4 or about 12 weeks.

Points from the study as a whole: Only five to seven AZD1222 recipients were seropositive at baseline. Spike-specific TCR breadth rose after two AZD1222 doses, and depth rose as well.

The sequencing used peripheral blood, collected on day 0 of AZD1222 vaccination. The sequence was collected from an adult in good health.

In nucleotides, the CDR3 is TGCGCCAGCAGCCAAGATGGAGGAGGGATCTATGAAGAGACCCAGTACTTC. It encodes CASSQDGGGIYEETQYF. The chain joins TRBV4-1 to TRBJ2-5; a possible D gene is TRBD2 (6 bases). V lost 0 bases and J lost 3, with 17 bases in between. Per germline, CDR1 MGHRA and CDR2 YSYEKL. The CDR3 extends over 17 amino acids.